Below, 10 T cell receptor beta chains from the same sample are listed, as sequenced in a study of naive and memory T cell subsets. Two oligonucleotides, mixed equimolar, formed the beta constant-region primer covering TRBC1 and TRBC2. MiXCR, applied by TCRdb to the UMI-ligation and nested PCR reads, yields one record per CDR3 protein. The repertoire includes 140,000 to 150,000 distinct CDR3 sequences, about 18% of them detected once, and roughly 0.13% sits in the top ten. The sample was naive CD4+ T cells from blood. Receptor source: a human donor in good health.

This clonotype appeared many times. This chain links TRBV10-2 with TRBJ2-1, with 7 bases fitting TRBD1. There are 17 residues in the CDR3. V trimming: 6 bases; J trimming: 3 bases; junction bases outside the gene matches: 14. Per germline, CDR1 WSHSY and CDR2 SAAADI. CDR3 region: CASRALISGGVYNEQFF. The CDR3 region has the DNA TGCGCCAGCAGAGCTTTGATCTCAGGGGGAGTCTACAATGAGCAGTTCTTC.

The rearrangement links TRBV24-1 to TRBJ2-3, with 8 bases fitting TRBD1. V lost 3 bases, J lost 2 bases, and 6 bases stayed unmatched. Germline V gene lookup returns CDR1 KGHDR and CDR2 SFDVKD. This CDR3 is 16 amino acids long. CDR3 region: CATSDKGQGVTDTQYF. As DNA, the CDR3 is TGTGCCACCAGTGATAAAGGACAGGGTGTCACAGATACGCAGTATTTT.

The V and J genes are TRBV5-1 and TRBJ1-2; tentative D call: TRBD1 (5 bases). The CDR3 is made up of 14 amino acids. Per germline, CDR1 SGHRS and CDR2 YFSETQ. V lost 0 bases to trimming and J lost 5 bases, with 11 bases between them. The DNA for the CDR3 is TGCGCCAGCAGCTTGGGGGACCGCTCTTATGGCTACACCTTC. Protein: CASSLGDRSYGYTF.

The V call is TRBV29-1, the J call TRBJ2-3; 9 nucleotides align to TRBD1. This CDR3 has 17 residues. V shed 2 bases and J 0 bases; nucleotides not matched to a gene: 9. The V gene's germline CDR1 is SQVTM and CDR2 ANQGSEA. CDR3 loop: CSVETGGASTSTDTQYF. The CDR3, as DNA: TGCAGCGTTGAAACAGGGGGCGCTTCGACTAGCACAGATACGCAGTATTTT.

The chain couples TRBV20-1 to TRBJ1-2; no firm D call. The germline gives CDR1 DFQATT, CDR2 SNEGSKA (reference sequence). Between the trimmed V and J ends, which lost 0 bases and 5 bases, there was a span of 13 bases. The CDR3 totals 14 residues. The CDR3 DNA sequence: TGCAGTGCTAGAGATGAGGCAGGCCCTTATGGCTACACCTTC. It specifies CSARDEAGPYGYTF.

The CDR3 region is CASRRAGGPHEQYF. CDR3 sequence (DNA): TGTGCCAGCAGGCGGGCGGGAGGGCCCCACGAGCAGTACTTC. The chain recombines TRBV5-4 with TRBJ2-7; 9 bases match TRBD2. V dropped 5 bases and J dropped 5; count of bases not matched to a gene: 8. Germline CDR1 reads SGHNT; CDR2 reads YYREEE (reference sequence). This CDR3 has 14 amino acids.

This clonotype was seen many times. The CDR3 DNA sequence: TGCAGCGTTGAAGGTAGCGGGGACTACGAGCAGTACTTC. The encoded protein is CSVEGSGDYEQYF. The chain combines TRBV29-1 with TRBJ2-7, with TRBD2 matching 8 bases. V lost 1 base, J lost 3 bases, and 2 bases stayed unmatched. CDR1 SQVTM and CDR2 ANQGSEA come from the germline V gene. The CDR3 runs to 13 residues.

There are many counts of this clonotype. The rearrangement joins TRBV5-1 to TRBJ2-5; either TRBD1 or TRBD2 may fit D (5 bases each). This CDR3 comprises 13 residues. Per germline, CDR1 SGHRS and CDR2 YFSETQ. Trimming shortened V by 9 bases and J by 1 base, and 13 bases separated the two germline ends. CDR3 loop: CATRVGVQETQYF. For the CDR3, the DNA is TGCGCCACCCGGGTGGGGGTCCAAGAGACCCAGTACTTC.

The V and J genes are TRBV29-1 and TRBJ2-5, with a weak D call TRBD1 (6 bases). CDR1 and CDR2 from the germline V gene are SQVTM and ANQGSEA. The ends were cut back, 7 bases at V and 5 bases at J, with 17 bases in the middle. The CDR3 extends over 13 amino acids. The CDR3 loop is CSAMTGQAETQYF. CDR3 coding DNA: TGCAGCGCTATGACAGGTCAAGCGGAGACCCAGTACTTC. Complete variable domain (other parts from reference TRBV29-1 and TRBJ2-5): SAVISQKPSRDICQRGTSLTIQCQVDSQVTMMFWYRQQPGQSLTLIATANQGSEATYESGFVIDKFPISRPNLTFSTLTVSNMSPEDSSIYLCSAMTGQAETQYFGPGTRLLVL.

The chain carries TRBV20-1 and TRBJ2-1; the D call may be TRBD1 or TRBD2 (6 bases each). There are 15 residues in the CDR3. CDR1 is DFQATT, CDR2 SNEGSKA, per germline (reference sequence). V lost 1 base and J 2 bases, leaving 12 bases between the germline ends. This chain's CDR3 is CSARGGDKPYNEQFF. The CDR3 DNA follows: TGCAGTGCTAGAGGGGGGGACAAGCCCTACAATGAGCAGTTCTTC.